This T cell receptor (beta chain) stems from a study of T-cell reconstitution after alpha-beta-depleted transplantation in children. Findings of the study overall: Most T-cell counts and diversity one year after the transplant came from T cells that were newly produced. Some patients' high day-60 TCRbeta diversity was attributed to recipient cells surviving conditioning. Reportedly, alpha-beta T cells present about two months post-transplant originated from several hundred expanded clones of graft origin.

Remarks on this clonotype: Its antigen remains unknown.

Trimming stripped 2 bases from V and 7 bases from J, with 14 bases between. This CDR3 has 14 amino acids. CDR1 and CDR2 (germline): MGHRA, YSYEKL. TCRbeta library preparation incorporated unique molecular identifiers. Each CDR3 protein is one row after TCRdb ran MiXCR on the PCR reads. The sample lists under 250,000 distinct CDR3 sequences, roughly a quarter occurring once. Specimen: PBMCs, mostly from graft donor cells, collected 360 days after TCRalphabeta/CD19-depleted stem cell transplant. The sequence derives from a female patient younger than 10 who had a stem cell transplant for congenital amegakaryocytic thrombocytopenia, so the T cells may come from the graft donor. The V and J genes are TRBV4-1 and TRBJ1-2; no definite D call. CDR3 loop: CASSQHYTSAGYTF. CDR3 in DNA: TGCGCCAGCAGCCAACACTATACTTCCGCTGGCTACACCTTC.